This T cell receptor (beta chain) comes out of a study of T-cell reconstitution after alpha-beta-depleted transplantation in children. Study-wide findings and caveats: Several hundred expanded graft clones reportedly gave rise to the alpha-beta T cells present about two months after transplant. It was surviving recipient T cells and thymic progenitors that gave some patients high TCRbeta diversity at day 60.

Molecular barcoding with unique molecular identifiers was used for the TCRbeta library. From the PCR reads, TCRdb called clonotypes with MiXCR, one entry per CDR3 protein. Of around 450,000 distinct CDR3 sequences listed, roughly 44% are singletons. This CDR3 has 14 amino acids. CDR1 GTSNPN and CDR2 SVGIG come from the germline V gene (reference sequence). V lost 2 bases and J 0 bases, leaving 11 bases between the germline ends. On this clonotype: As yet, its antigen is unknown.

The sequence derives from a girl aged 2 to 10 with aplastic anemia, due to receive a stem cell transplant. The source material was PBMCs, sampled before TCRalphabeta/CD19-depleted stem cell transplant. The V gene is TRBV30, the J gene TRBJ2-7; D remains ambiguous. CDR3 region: CAWSIWSSSYEQYF. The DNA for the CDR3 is TGTGCCTGGAGTATCTGGAGCAGCTCCTACGAGCAGTACTTC. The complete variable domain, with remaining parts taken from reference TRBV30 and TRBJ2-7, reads SQTIHQWPATLVQPVGSPLSLECTVEGTSNPNLYWYRQAAGRGLQLLFYSVGIGQISSEVPQNLSASRPQDRQFILSSKKLLLSDSGFYLCAWSIWSSSYEQYFGPGTRLTVT.